This is a list of T cell receptor beta chains from one sample in a study of CD8 T cells in ankylosing spondylitis. TCRdb re-analysed the 5' RACE reads in MiXCR, keeping a single row per CDR3 protein. The profile covers about 440,000 distinct CDR3 sequences, with 15% to 20% appearing a single time and just over 1% taken by the ten largest. Sample: blood, either unsorted or a sorted T cell fraction (not recorded which). Receptors were obtained from a male donor with ankylosing spondylitis. Both conserved end residues are part of each CDR3. A D gene is named only where the DNA matches it firmly. Size is omitted from some rows. Given values are once, few, many or a class for expanded clones.

D gene	V gene	J gene	CDR3 length	clone size	CDR3 DNA	CDR3 protein
TRBD2	TRBV24-1	TRBJ2-2	17	few	TGTGCCACCAGTGATTTCAGGCTAGCGGGGGACACCGGGGAGCTGTTTTTT	CATSDFRLAGDTGELFF
.	TRBV18	TRBJ2-3	14	few	TGTGCCAGCTCAACCTTAGGGAGCACAGATACGCAGTATTTT	CASSTLGSTDTQYF
.	TRBV6-6	TRBJ2-1	13	few	TGTGCCAGCAGTTACTCGACTTGGGATGAGCAGTTCTTC	CASSYSTWDEQFF
.	TRBV7-2	TRBJ1-1	13	.	TGTGCCAGCAGCCCGCGCAGGGTCCATGAAGCTTTCTTT	CASSPRRVHEAFF
TRBD1	TRBV5-1	TRBJ2-7	13	.	TGCGCCAGCAGCCTGGGACAGGCCCTAGAGCAGTACTTC	CASSLGQALEQYF
.	TRBV6-1	TRBJ1-2	15	few	TGTGCCAGCAGTGAAGTGCCCGGGACTAACTATGGCTACACCTTC	CASSEVPGTNYGYTF
.	TRBV4-2	TRBJ2-7	14	.	TGTGCCAGCAGCCAAGATCTCGGGCAGCGCGAGCAGTACTTC	CASSQDLGQREQYF
.	TRBV20-1	TRBJ2-1	11	few	TGCAGTGCTAGAGCACGGACGGAGCAGTTCTTC	CSARARTEQFF
TRBD2	TRBV11-1	TRBJ2-1	19	.	TGTGCCAGCAGCTTCTGGCTAGCGGGAGGCCCGAGAGGGGGGAATGAGCAGTTCTTC	CASSFWLAGGPRGGNEQFF
.	TRBV6-6	TRBJ1-5	13	few	TGTGCCAGCACAGGGATGGAGGGTCAGCCCCAGCATTTT	CASTGMEGQPQHF
.	TRBV7-8	TRBJ1-5	15	.	TGTGCCAGCAGCTTAGACGGGATTAGCAATCAGCCCCAGCATTTT	CASSLDGISNQPQHF
.	TRBV11-2	TRBJ2-1	12	many	TGTGCCAGCAGCTTAGCCTTCAATGAGCAGTTCTTC	CASSLAFNEQFF
.	TRBV21-1	TRBJ2-1	16	few	TGTGCCAGCAGCAAAGAGGCTAGCGCAGAAGGGAATGAGCAGTTCTTC	CASSKEASAEGNEQFF
.	TRBV29-1	TRBJ2-6	12	many	TGCAGCGTTGATACACTAGCCAACGTCCTGACTTTC	CSVDTLANVLTF
.	TRBV19	TRBJ2-7	14	.	TGTGCCAGTTCATCCTTAACAGACTCCTACGAGCAGTACTTC	CASSSLTDSYEQYF
.	TRBV6-1	TRBJ2-2	16	.	TGTGCCAGCACCCCACTGACAGTTGCGAACACCGGGGAGCTGTTTTTT	CASTPLTVANTGELFF
.	TRBV5-1	TRBJ1-2	12	few	TGCGCCAGCAGCTTGGATGTCACGGGCTACACCTTC	CASSLDVTGYTF
.	TRBV6-2/TRBV6-3	TRBJ2-3	16	few	TGTGCCAGCAGCCCACAGGGTTCAGCTAGCACAGATACGCAGTATTTT	CASSPQGSASTDTQYF
TRBD2	TRBV5-1	TRBJ2-1	15	few	TGCGCCAGCAGCTTGGAGGCTAGCGGGAATTATGAGCAGTTCTTC	CASSLEASGNYEQFF
.	TRBV18	TRBJ2-7	18	few	TGTGCCAGCTCACCAAATGGGCTAGGGGGGGACAGCTCCTACGAGCAGTACTTC	CASSPNGLGGDSSYEQYF
.	TRBV5-1	TRBJ1-1	18	.	TGCGCCAGCAGCTCCCTAGCAGGGCTCGAGGTCGGGAACACTGAAGCTTTCTTT	CASSSLAGLEVGNTEAFF
TRBD1	TRBV6-1	TRBJ1-5	16	.	TGTGCCAGCAGCCCGTTTGGACAGGGGAGCAATCAGCCCCAGCATTTT	CASSPFGQGSNQPQHF
.	TRBV4-1	TRBJ2-3	14	many	TGCGCCAGCAGCCACCCCACAAGCACAGATACGCAGTATTTT	CASSHPTSTDTQYF
.	TRBV3-1	TRBJ1-6	15	.	TGTGCCAGCAGCCAAAAGGGTGGCGTAGATTCACCCCTCCACTTT	CASSQKGGVDSPLHF
.	TRBV5-1	TRBJ2-3	13	few	TGCGCCAGCCAGGGAGAACGGGCAGATACGCAGTATTTT	CASQGERADTQYF
TRBD1	TRBV28	TRBJ1-1	15	few	TGTGCCAGCAATGGAGGGGGCGCAGGGAACACTGAAGCTTTCTTT	CASNGGGAGNTEAFF
.	TRBV20-1	TRBJ1-5	14	few	TGCAGTGCTCTCGACGGAAAACCGAATCAGCCCCAGCATTTT	CSALDGKPNQPQHF
TRBD2	TRBV7-8	TRBJ2-1	16	.	TGTGCCAGCAGCTTAGTAGGCGGGAGGGCTTCCAATGAGCAGTTCTTC	CASSLVGGRASNEQFF
TRBD1	TRBV29-1	TRBJ2-1	15	.	TGCAGCGCTTTACTTCCGGGACAGGGGTCGAATGAGCAGTTCTTC	CSALLPGQGSNEQFF